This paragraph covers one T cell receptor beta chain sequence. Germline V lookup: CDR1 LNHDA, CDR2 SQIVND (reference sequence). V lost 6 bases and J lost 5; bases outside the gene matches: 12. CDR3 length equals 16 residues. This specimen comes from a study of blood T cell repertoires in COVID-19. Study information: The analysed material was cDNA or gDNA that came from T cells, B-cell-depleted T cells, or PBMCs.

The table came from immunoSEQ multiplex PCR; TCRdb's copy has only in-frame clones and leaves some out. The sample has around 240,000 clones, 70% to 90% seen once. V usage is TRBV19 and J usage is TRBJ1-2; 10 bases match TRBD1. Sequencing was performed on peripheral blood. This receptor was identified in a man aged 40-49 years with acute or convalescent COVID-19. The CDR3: CASSSGTGVFPYGYTF. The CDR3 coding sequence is TGTGCCAGTAGCTCCGGGACAGGGGTATTCCCTTATGGCTACACCTTC.